This record concerns one TCR beta chain sequence. The source of the sample is a study of blood T cell repertoires in COVID-19. Profiling relied on immunoSEQ multiplex PCR, and the TCRdb table lists in-frame clones only, not all of them. The sample includes 350,000 to 550,000 clones, 75% to 90% of them seen just once. CDR1 is SNHLY, CDR2 FYNNEI, per germline. With 10 bases removed from V and 4 bases from J, the gap between germline ends came to 16 bases. CDR3 length: 14 amino acids. The TCR originated in a woman younger than 45 with acute or convalescent COVID-19. The rearrangement joins TRBV2 to TRBJ1-4; D is possibly TRBD1 (5 bases). Source material: peripheral blood. The CDR3 bases are TGTGCCACCACAGGTGGGCCCAATAATGAAAAACTGTTTTTT. Amino acids: CATTGGPNNEKLFF.